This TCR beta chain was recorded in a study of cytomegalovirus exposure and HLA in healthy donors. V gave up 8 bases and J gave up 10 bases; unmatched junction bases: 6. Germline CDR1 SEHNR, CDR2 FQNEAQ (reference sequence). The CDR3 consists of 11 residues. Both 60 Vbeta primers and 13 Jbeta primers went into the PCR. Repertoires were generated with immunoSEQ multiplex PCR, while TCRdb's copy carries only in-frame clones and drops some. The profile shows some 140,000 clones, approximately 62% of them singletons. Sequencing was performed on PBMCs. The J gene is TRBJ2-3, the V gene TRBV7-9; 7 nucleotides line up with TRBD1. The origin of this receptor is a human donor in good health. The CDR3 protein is CASRAGGAQYF. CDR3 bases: TGTGCCAGCCGGGCAGGGGGTGCGCAGTATTTT.